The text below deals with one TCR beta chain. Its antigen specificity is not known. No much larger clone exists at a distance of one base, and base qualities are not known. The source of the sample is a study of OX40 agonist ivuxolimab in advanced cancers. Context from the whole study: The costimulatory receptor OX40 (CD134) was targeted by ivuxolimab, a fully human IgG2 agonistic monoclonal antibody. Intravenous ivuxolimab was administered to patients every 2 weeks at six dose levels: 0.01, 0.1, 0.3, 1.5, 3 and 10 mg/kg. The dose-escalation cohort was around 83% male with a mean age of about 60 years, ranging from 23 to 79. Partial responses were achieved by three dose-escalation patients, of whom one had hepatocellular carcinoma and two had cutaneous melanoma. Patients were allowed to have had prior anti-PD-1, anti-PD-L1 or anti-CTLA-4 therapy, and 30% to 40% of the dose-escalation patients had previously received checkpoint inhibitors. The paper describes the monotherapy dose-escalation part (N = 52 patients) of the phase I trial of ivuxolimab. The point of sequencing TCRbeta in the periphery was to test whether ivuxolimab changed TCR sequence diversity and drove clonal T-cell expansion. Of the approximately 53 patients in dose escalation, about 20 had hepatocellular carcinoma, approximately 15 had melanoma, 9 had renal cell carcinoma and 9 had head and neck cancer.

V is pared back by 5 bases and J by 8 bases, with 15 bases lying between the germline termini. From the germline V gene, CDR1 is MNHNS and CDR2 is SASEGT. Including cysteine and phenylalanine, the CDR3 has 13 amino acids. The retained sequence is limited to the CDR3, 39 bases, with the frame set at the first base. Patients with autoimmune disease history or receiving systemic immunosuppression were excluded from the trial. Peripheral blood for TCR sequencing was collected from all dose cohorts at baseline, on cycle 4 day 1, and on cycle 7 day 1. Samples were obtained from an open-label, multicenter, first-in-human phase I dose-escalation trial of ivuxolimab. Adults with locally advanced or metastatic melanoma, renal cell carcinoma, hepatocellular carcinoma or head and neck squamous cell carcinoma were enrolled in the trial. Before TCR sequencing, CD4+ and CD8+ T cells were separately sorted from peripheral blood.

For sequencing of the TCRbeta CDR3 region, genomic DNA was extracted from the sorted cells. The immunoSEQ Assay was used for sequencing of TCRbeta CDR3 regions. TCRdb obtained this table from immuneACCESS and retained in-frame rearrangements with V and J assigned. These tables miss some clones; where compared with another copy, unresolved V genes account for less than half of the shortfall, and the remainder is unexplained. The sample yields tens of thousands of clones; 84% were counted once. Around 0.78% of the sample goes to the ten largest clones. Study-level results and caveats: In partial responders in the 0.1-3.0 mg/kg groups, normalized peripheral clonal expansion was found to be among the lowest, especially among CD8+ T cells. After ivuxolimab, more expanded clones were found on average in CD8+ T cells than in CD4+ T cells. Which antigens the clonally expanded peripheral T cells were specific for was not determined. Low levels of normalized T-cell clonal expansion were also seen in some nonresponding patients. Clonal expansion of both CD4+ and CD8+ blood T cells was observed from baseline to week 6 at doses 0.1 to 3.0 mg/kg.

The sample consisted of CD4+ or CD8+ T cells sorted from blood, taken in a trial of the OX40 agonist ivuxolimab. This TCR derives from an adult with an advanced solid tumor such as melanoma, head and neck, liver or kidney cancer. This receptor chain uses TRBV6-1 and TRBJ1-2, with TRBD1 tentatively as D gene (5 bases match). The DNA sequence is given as TGTGCCAGCAGTTGGACATACGATCGGGGCTACACCTTC. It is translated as CASSWTYDRGYTF.